One and the same sample provided the 19 T cell receptor beta chains below, sequenced in a study of blood T cells in healthy people across ages. A J-beta primer mix and a sample-barcoded 5' primer were used in a second PCR of roughly 6 to 11 cycles. TCRdb independently ran MiXCR on the 5' RACE reads; one entry per CDR3 protein. The sample includes roughly 1,300,000 distinct CDR3 sequences, approximately 59% seen only once; the top ten take over 5.5%. Sequencing used blood. These receptors originate from a man between 18 and 29 years old in good health.

V gene TRBV10-3 combines with J gene TRBJ2-5; TRBD2 might be the D (6 bases). The CDR3 covers 16 residues. The V end lost 2 bases, the J end lost 1 base, and 14 bases lay between the germline ends. Looked up from germline, CDR1 is ENHRY and CDR2 is SYGVKD. The CDR3 DNA reads as TGTGCCATCAGTGAGGTAAAAGGTAGCGGCCAAGAGACCCAGTACTTC. Translated, it gives CAISEVKGSGQETQYF.

In this sample, this clonotype turned up a few times. The chain links TRBV12-3 or TRBV12-4 to TRBJ2-1, with D possibly TRBD2 on 5 matching bases. The CDR3 totals 13 residues. The germline V and J ends were trimmed by 6 bases and 6 bases, with 12 bases remaining between them. CDR3: CASSTTSINEQFF. The CDR3 bases are TGTGCCAGCAGCACAACTAGTATCAATGAGCAGTTCTTC.

The chain is built from TRBV12-3 or TRBV12-4 and TRBJ1-5, with unresolved D. The ends were cut back, 4 bases at V and 5 bases at J, with 9 bases in the middle. The CDR3 is 13 amino acids. The CDR3 loop reads CASSWREDQPQHF. The CDR3 DNA is TGTGCCAGCAGTTGGCGAGAGGATCAGCCCCAGCATTTT.

The J gene is TRBJ2-5, the V gene TRBV4-1; D remains unclear. TRBJ2-7 explains the end of the DNA better; the J call may be wrong. Looked up from germline, CDR1 is MGHRA and CDR2 is YSYEKL. The CDR3 has 13 amino acids. CDR3 in amino acids: CASSQNVAVEQYF. The CDR3 DNA reads TGCGCCAGCAGCCAAAATGTTGCTGTCGAGCAGTACTTC.

The gene calls are TRBV18 and TRBJ2-6; the D is unclear. The germline V gene has CDR1 KGHSH and CDR2 LQKENI. The CDR3 consists of 17 residues. The ends were cut back, 6 bases at V and 2 bases at J, with 17 bases in the middle. The CDR3 DNA reads TGTGCCAGCTCTACCGGTACTCGTCGAACTGGGGCCAACGTCCTGACTTTC. Its protein product is CASSTGTRRTGANVLTF.

The chain couples TRBV6-6 to TRBJ2-4, with D unclear. The J call is uncertain, as TRBJ2-7 better fits the DNA end. CDR1 is MNHNY and CDR2 is SVGAGI in the germline V gene (reference sequence). The CDR3 is made up of 15 amino acids. In DNA form, the CDR3 reads TGTGCCAGCAGTTACTCGAAACACCGAACCTACGAGCAGTACTTC. Its translation is CASSYSKHRTYEQYF.

This clonotype was observed a single time. J is TRBJ2-1 and V is TRBV27; the D is unclear. The DNA end is more similar to TRBJ2-7, so the J call may be wrong. Germline lookup yields CDR1 MNHEY and CDR2 SMNVEV (reference sequence). This CDR3 has 15 residues. This CDR3 reads CASSPGDRSYNEQYF. The CDR3 nucleotides read TGTGCCAGCAGTCCCGGAGATAGATCCTACAATGAGCAGTACTTC.

A note on this clonotype: One junction end does not reproduce the germline sequence, and a read error may be involved. CDR3 sequence reads: CASFNPGLPYEQYF. CDR3 DNA: TGTGCCAGCTTTAATCCGGGACTCCCCTACGAACAGTACTTC. The rearrangement links TRBV7-2 to TRBJ2-7; D possibly corresponds to TRBD2 (6 bases). The germline CDR1 and CDR2 sequences are SGHTA and FQGNSA. There are 14 residues in the CDR3.

V usage is TRBV7-9 and J usage is TRBJ2-3; 11 positions agree with TRBD2. The CDR3 is 16 amino acids. The V and J ends lost 9 bases and 2 bases, in that order; junction bases with no gene match: 10. Germline loops: CDR1 SEHNR, CDR2 FQNEAQ (reference sequence). Here the CDR3 reads CASRGLAGGSTDTQYF. CDR3 DNA: TGTGCCAGTCGAGGACTAGCGGGTGGTTCCACAGATACGCAGTATTTT.

This chain joins TRBV7-9 and TRBJ2-1, with TRBD2 as a possible D gene (5 bases). This CDR3 comprises 13 residues. CDR1 is SEHNR and CDR2 is FQNEAQ in the germline V gene (reference sequence). Trimming pared 8 bases from V and 0 bases from J, leaving 8 bases between. CDR3 in DNA: TGTGCCAGCGAGGAGGACTCCTACAATGAGCAGTTCTTC. Amino acid sequence: CASEEDSYNEQFF.

The rearrangement links TRBV20-1 to TRBJ2-7; D might be TRBD1 (6 bases). The CDR3 has 14 amino acids. Germline V lookup: CDR1 DFQATT, CDR2 SNEGSKA (reference sequence). The V end lost 1 base, the J end lost 3 bases, and 13 bases lay between the germline ends. The CDR3 DNA reads as TGCAGTGCTAGAGTCGGTGGGGGCGGCTACGAGCAGTACTTC. Translated: CSARVGGGGYEQYF.

This clonotype was picked up a small number of times. This chain joins TRBV6-6 and TRBJ2-5; D is uncertain. CDR3 length equals 12 residues. The V end was cut by 6 bases, the J end by 4 bases, with 9 bases between. Germline V gives CDR1 MNHNY, CDR2 SVGAGI (reference sequence). CDR3 nucleotide sequence: TGTGCCAGCAGACAGAGGATAGAGACCCAGTACTTC. It yields the protein CASRQRIETQYF.

This clonotype showed up just a few times. V gene TRBV20-1 combines with J gene TRBJ2-5, with D perhaps TRBD2 (6 bases). TRBJ2-7 explains the end of the DNA better; the J call may be wrong. CDR1 is DFQATT and CDR2 is SNEGSKA in the germline V gene (reference sequence). The CDR3 spans 13 residues. The CDR3 reads CSATGLTDYEQYF. The CDR3 DNA reads TGCAGTGCTACGGGACTCACCGACTACGAGCAGTACTTC.

This clonotype has only a few counts. This chain joins TRBV27 and TRBJ2-5; 11 bases line up with TRBD1. The tail of the sequence fits TRBJ2-7 better, so the J call may be wrong. The CDR3 runs 15 residues. The germline V gene has CDR1 MNHEY and CDR2 SMNVEV (reference sequence). CDR3: CASSSRGTGGYEQYF. The CDR3 coding sequence is TGTGCCAGCAGTTCCCGAGGGACAGGGGGGTACGAGCAGTACTTC.

The CDR3 DNA reads as TGTGCCAGCAGCTTTAAGCGGGAGACGGTCGCCGGGGAGCTGTTTTTT. Its translation: CASSFKRETVAGELFF. The chain employs TRBV7-2 and TRBJ2-2; 8 bases map to TRBD2. J gave up 6 bases and V 3 bases, and 9 bases lay outside the gene matches. Germline V lookup: CDR1 SGHTA, CDR2 FQGNSA. The CDR3 contains 16 residues.

This chain connects TRBV30 to TRBJ2-1, with TRBD2 matching over 7 bases. The J call is in doubt because the DNA end fits TRBJ2-7 better. CDR1 GTSNPN and CDR2 SVGIG come from the germline V gene (reference sequence). This CDR3 region has 16 residues. Written as DNA, the CDR3 is TGTGCCTGGAGTGGGAGGGGAGGGTTCCACTACAATGAGCAGTACTTC. Its translation: CAWSGRGGFHYNEQYF.

This clonotype was found many times. The DNA for the CDR3 is TGTGCCAGCAGTTTAATCAGGGGCGCGTACGAGCAGTACTTC. Encoded protein: CASSLIRGAYEQYF. The chain uses TRBV12-3 or TRBV12-4 and TRBJ2-7; weak D call: TRBD1 (6 bases). This CDR3 contains 14 residues. V lost 2 bases to trimming and J lost 4 bases, with 12 bases between them.

There are a few counts of this clonotype. The V call is TRBV2, the J call TRBJ1-2; 8 nucleotides line up with TRBD1. The CDR3 runs to 18 residues. V lost 3 bases and J lost 3; bases outside the gene matches: 15. The germline V gene encodes CDR1 SNHLY and CDR2 FYNNEI. The chain's CDR3 is CASSDRVDREHPYYGYTF. Written as DNA, the CDR3 is TGTGCCAGCAGTGATCGAGTGGACAGGGAGCACCCTTACTATGGCTACACCTTC.

This clonotype was seen only a few times. The chain employs TRBV29-1 and TRBJ2-6, with 9 bases aligning to TRBD1. Looked up from germline, CDR1 is SQVTM and CDR2 is ANQGSEA. After removal of 3 bases from V and 0 bases from J, the junction contained 3 bases not matched to a gene. The CDR3 is made up of 16 amino acids. In DNA, the CDR3 is TGCAGCGTTGATGGACAGGGGAACTCTGGGGCCAACGTCCTGACTTTC. Amino acid sequence: CSVDGQGNSGANVLTF.